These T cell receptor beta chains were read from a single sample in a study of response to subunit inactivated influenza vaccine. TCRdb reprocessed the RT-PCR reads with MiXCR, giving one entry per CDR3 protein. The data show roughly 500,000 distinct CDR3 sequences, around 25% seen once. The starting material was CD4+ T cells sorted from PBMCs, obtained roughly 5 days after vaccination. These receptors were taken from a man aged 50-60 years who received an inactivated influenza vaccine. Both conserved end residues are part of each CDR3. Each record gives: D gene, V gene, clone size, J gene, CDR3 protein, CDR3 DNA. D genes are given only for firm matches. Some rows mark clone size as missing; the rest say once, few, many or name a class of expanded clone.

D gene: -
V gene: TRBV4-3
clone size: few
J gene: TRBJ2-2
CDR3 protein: CASSQRRFSTGELFF
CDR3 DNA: TGCGCCAGCAGCCAACGAAGGTTTAGCACCGGGGAGCTGTTTTTT

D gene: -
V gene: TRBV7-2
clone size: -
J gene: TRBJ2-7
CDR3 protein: CASSYPFGGANSYEQYF
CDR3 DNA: TGTGCCAGCAGCTACCCTTTCGGCGGGGCTAACTCCTACGAGCAGTACTTC

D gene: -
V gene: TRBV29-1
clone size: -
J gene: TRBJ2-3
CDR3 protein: CSVGQGPSTDTQYF
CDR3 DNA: TGCAGCGTTGGGCAGGGCCCTAGCACAGATACGCAGTATTTT

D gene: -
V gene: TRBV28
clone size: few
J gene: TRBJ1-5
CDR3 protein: CAGRKGGNQPQHF
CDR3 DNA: TGTGCCGGCAGGAAGGGAGGTAATCAGCCCCAGCATTTT

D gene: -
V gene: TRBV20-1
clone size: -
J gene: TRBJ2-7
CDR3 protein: CSLRQESRISYEQYF
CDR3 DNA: TGCAGCCTCCGTCAAGAGTCCCGTATTTCCTACGAGCAGTACTTC

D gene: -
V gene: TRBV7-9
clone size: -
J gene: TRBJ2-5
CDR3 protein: CASSLGVVVETQYF
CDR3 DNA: TGTGCCAGCAGCTTGGGCGTAGTGGTGGAGACCCAGTACTTC

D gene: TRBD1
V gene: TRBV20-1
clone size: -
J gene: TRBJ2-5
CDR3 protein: CSAYQGQTQETQYF
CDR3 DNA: TGCAGTGCCTACCAGGGACAGACCCAAGAGACCCAGTACTTC

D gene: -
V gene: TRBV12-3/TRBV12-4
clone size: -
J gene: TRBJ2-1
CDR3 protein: CASIDDSPTYNEQFF
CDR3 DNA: TGTGCCAGCATAGACGACAGCCCAACTTACAATGAGCAGTTCTTC

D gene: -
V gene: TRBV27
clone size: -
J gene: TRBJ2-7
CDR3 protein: CASKDSLSYEQYF
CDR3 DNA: TGTGCCAGCAAGGACTCCCTCTCCTACGAGCAGTACTTC

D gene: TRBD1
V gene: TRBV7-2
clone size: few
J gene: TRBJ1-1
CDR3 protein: CASSLAQGARGEAFF
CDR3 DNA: TGTGCCAGCAGCTTAGCACAGGGGGCCAGGGGGGAAGCTTTCTTT

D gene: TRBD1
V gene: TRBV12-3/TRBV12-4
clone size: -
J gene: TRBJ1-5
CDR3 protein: CASSAGTGKPSNQPQHF
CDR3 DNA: TGTGCCAGCAGTGCCGGGACAGGGAAGCCTAGCAATCAGCCCCAGCATTTT

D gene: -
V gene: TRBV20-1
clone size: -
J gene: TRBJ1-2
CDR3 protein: CSAEEGYTF
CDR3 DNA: TGCAGTGCTGAGGAAGGCTACACCTTC

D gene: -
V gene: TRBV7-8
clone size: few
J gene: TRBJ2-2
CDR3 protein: CASRRDTNTGELFF
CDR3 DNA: TGTGCCAGCAGGCGGGATACGAACACCGGGGAGCTGTTTTTT

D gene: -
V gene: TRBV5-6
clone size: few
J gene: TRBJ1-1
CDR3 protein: CASGRGFVNTEAFF
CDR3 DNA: TGTGCCAGCGGACGGGGATTCGTGAACACTGAAGCTTTCTTT

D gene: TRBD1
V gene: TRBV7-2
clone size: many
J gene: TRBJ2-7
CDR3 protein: CASSLDRGVYEQYF
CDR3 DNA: TGTGCCAGCAGCTTAGACAGGGGGGTGTACGAGCAGTACTTC

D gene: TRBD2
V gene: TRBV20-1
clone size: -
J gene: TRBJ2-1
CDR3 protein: CSAELAGGPFNEQFF
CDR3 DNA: TGCAGTGCTGAACTAGCGGGAGGGCCGTTCAATGAGCAGTTCTTC

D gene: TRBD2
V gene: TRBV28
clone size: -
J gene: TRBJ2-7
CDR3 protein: CASRRSGSLYEQYF
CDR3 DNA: TGTGCCAGCAGAAGGAGCGGGAGTCTCTACGAGCAGTACTTC

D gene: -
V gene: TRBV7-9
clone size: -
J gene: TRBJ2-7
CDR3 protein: CASANEGYEQYF
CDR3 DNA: TGTGCCAGCGCAAACGAGGGGTACGAGCAGTACTTC

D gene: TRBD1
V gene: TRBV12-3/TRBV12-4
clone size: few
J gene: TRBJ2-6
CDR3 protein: CASSLSGTGDVLTF
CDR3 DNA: TGTGCCAGCAGTTTATCCGGGACAGGGGACGTCCTGACTTTC

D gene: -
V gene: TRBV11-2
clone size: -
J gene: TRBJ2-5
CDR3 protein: CASSLGLTSETQYF
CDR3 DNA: TGTGCCAGCAGCTTAGGACTTACTTCAGAGACCCAGTACTTC

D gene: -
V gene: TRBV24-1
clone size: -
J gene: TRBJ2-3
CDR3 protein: CATSGVTSTDTQYF
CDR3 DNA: TGTGCCACCAGTGGCGTAACGAGCACAGATACGCAGTATTTT

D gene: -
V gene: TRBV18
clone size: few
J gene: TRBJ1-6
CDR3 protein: CASSPPQGASYNSPLHF
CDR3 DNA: TGTGCCAGCTCACCACCGCAAGGCGCTTCCTATAATTCACCCCTCCACTTT

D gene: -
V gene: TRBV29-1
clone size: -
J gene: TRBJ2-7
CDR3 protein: CSIESRDASYEQYF
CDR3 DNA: TGCAGCATTGAAAGCAGGGACGCATCCTACGAGCAGTACTTC

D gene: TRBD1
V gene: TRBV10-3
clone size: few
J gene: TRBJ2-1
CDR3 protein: CAISQGTGWGDNEQFF
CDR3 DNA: TGTGCCATCAGTCAAGGGACAGGGTGGGGGGACAATGAGCAGTTCTTC

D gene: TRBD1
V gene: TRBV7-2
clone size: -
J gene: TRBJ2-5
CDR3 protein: CASSSQGRWETQYF
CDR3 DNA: TGTGCCAGCAGCTCACAGGGGCGGTGGGAGACCCAGTACTTC

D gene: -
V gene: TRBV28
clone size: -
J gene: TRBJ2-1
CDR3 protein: CASSLRTEGAYNEQFF
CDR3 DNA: TGTGCCAGCAGTCTTAGGACCGAAGGGGCCTACAATGAGCAGTTCTTC

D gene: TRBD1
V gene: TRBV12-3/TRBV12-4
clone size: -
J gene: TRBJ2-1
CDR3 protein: CASSRLTGVYNEQFF
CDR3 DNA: TGTGCCAGCAGTCGGCTGACAGGGGTCTACAATGAGCAGTTCTTC

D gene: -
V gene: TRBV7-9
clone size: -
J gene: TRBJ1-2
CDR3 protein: CASSLGYYGYTF
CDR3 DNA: TGTGCCAGCAGCTTGGGGTACTATGGCTACACCTTC

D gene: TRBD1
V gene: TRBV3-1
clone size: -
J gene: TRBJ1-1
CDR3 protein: CASSLTEKDRFF
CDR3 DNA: TGTGCCAGCAGCCTTACCGAGAAGGACAGGTTCTTT

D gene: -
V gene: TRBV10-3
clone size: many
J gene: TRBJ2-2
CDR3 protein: CAISEGGGILGTGELFF
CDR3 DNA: TGTGCCATCAGTGAAGGGGGAGGGATACTCGGCACCGGGGAGCTGTTTTTT

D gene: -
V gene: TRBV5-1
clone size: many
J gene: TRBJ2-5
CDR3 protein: CASRQGEETQYF
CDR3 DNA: TGCGCCAGCCGCCAGGGTGAGGAGACCCAGTACTTC

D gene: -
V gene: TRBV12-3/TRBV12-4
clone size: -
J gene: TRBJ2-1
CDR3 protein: CASTESRAGNEQFF
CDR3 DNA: TGTGCCAGCACCGAGTCCAGAGCGGGCAATGAGCAGTTCTTC

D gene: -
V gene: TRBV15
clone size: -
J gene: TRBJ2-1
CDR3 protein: CATSRDSNEQFF
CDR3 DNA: TGTGCCACCAGCAGAGATTCGAATGAGCAGTTCTTC

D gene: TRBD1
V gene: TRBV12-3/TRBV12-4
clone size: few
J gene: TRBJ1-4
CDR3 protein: CASTARPGQMVTNEKLFF
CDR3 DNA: TGTGCCAGCACCGCCAGGCCGGGACAGATGGTTACTAATGAAAAACTGTTTTTT

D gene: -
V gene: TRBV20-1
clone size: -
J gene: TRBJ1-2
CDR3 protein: CSVSSGSNWCTF
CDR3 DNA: TGCAGTGTATCTTCGGGGAGTAATTGGTGCACCTTC

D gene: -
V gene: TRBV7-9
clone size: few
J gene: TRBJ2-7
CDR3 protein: CASSQTPFQYEQYF
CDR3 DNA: TGTGCCAGCAGTCAGACCCCGTTCCAATACGAGCAGTACTTC

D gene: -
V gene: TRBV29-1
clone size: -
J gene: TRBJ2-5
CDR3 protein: CSVGGTEQARETQYF
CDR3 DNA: TGCAGCGTTGGCGGGACAGAGCAGGCAAGAGAGACCCAGTACTTC

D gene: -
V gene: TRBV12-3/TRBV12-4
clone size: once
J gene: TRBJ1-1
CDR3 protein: CASSFERRAEAFF
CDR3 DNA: TGTGCCAGCAGTTTTGAACGAAGGGCTGAAGCTTTCTTT

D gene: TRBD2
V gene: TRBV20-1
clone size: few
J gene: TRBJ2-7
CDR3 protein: CSARDTSGIPSLEQYF
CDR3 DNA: TGCAGTGCTAGAGATACTAGCGGGATCCCTTCTCTCGAGCAGTACTTC

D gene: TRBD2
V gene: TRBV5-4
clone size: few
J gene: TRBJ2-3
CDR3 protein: CASSSVAGGKTDTQYF
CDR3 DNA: TGTGCCAGCAGCTCCGTAGCGGGGGGAAAGACAGATACGCAGTATTTT

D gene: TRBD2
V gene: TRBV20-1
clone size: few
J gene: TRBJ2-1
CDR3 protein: CSAPLAGGRSQFF
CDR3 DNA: TGCAGTGCTCCGCTAGCGGGGGGCCGGAGTCAGTTCTTC

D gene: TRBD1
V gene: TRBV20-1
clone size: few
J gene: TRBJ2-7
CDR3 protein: CSARDTGQGVEQYF
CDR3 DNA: TGCAGTGCTAGAGATACAGGACAGGGGGTCGAGCAGTACTTC

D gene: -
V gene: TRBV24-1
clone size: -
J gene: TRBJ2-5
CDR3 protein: CATSDNLETQYF
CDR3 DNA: TGTGCCACCAGTGACAATTTAGAGACCCAGTACTTC

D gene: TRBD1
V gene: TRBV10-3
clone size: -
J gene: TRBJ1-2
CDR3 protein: CAISGTAYGYTF
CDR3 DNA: TGTGCCATCAGCGGGACAGCCTATGGCTACACCTTC

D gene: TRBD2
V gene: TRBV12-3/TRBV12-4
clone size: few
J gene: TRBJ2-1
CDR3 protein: CASSPQLAGAYEQFF
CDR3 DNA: TGTGCCAGCAGTCCTCAACTAGCGGGGGCTTATGAGCAGTTCTTC

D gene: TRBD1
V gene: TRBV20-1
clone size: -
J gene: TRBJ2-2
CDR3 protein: CSAVQGTAGELFF
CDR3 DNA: TGCAGTGCTGTACAGGGGACGGCCGGGGAGCTGTTTTTT

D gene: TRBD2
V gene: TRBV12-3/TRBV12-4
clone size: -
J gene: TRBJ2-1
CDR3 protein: CASSLESGTTNEQFF
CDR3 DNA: TGTGCCAGCAGTTTAGAGTCCGGGACTACCAATGAGCAGTTCTTC

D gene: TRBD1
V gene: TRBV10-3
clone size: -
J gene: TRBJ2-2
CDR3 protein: CAITGTGTGELFF
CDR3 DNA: TGTGCCATCACCGGGACAGGCACCGGGGAGCTGTTTTTT

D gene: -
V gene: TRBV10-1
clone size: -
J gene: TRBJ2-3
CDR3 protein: CASSESGTTSDTQYF
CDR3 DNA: TGCGCCAGCAGTGAGTCCGGGACCACCTCAGATACGCAGTATTTT

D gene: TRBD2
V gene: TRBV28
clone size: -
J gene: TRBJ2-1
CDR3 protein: CASSPPWTSEKQFF
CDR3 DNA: TGTGCCAGCAGTCCGCCTTGGACTAGCGAAAAGCAGTTCTTC

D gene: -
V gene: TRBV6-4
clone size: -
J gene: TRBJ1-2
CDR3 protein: CASSDSARRGYTF
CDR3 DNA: TGTGCCAGCAGTGACTCGGCGAGGAGGGGCTACACCTTC

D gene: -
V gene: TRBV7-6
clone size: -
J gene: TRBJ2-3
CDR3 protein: CASSSQGWYDTDTQYF
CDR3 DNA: TGTGCCAGCAGCTCTCAGGGCTGGTATGACACAGATACGCAGTATTTT

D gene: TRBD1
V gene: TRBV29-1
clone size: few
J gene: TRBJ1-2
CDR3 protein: CSVEGTGGGGYTF
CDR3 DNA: TGCAGCGTTGAGGGGACAGGGGGCGGTGGCTACACCTTC

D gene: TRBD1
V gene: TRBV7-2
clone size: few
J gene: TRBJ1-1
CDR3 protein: CASSVRAGQLTFF
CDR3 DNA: TGTGCCAGCAGCGTAAGGGCGGGACAGTTAACTTTCTTT